This entry lists 13 T cell receptor beta chains sequenced from one sample in a study of regulatory T cells in long-lasting Graves disease. Researchers made TCR beta libraries by using iRepertoire HTBI primers and running Arm-PCR on CDR3 regions. TCRdb reanalysed the multiplex PCR reads using MiXCR and keeps one entry per CDR3 protein. Among a few hundred thousand distinct CDR3 sequences, 20% to 25% were seen once, and the ten largest hold roughly an eighth. Time point specified: persistent/refractory GD, antithyroid drugs over 5 years with positive TRAb. Preparation of the TCR library used RNA extracted from PBMCs. This specimen consisted of peripheral blood mononuclear cells (PBMCs), obtained when the disease was refractory, from a patient treated with antithyroid drugs. These receptors were obtained from a female donor with Graves disease.

This rearrangement joins TRBV5-1 to TRBJ1-5, with no clear D. The CDR3 loop spans 13 amino acids. Germline-derived CDR1 and CDR2 are SGHRS and YFSETQ. V shed 2 bases and J shed 7 bases, with 10 bases lying between them. The CDR3 here is CASSLPVGQPQHF. CDR3 nucleotide sequence: TGCGCCAGCAGCTTACCCGTTGGACAGCCCCAGCATTTT.

This clonotype was found many times. The genes are TRBV2 and TRBJ2-6; D gene ambiguous. The germline V and J ends were trimmed by 6 bases and 0 bases, with 9 bases remaining between them. Per germline, CDR1 SNHLY and CDR2 FYNNEI. The CDR3 length is 15 residues. Here the CDR3 reads CASRRSRSGANVLTF. The CDR3 DNA is TGTGCCAGCAGAAGATCCCGCTCTGGGGCCAACGTCCTGACTTTC. Supplemented by reference TRBV2 and TRBJ2-6, the full variable domain reads EPEVTQTPSHQVTQMGQEVILRCVPISNHLYFYWYRQILGQKVEFLVSFYNNEISEKSEIFDDQFSVERPDGSNFTLKIRSTKLEDSAMYFCASRRSRSGANVLTFGAGSRLTVL.

This CDR3 is CSASMRGGGYTF. The CDR3 bases are TGCAGTGCTAGTATGAGGGGGGGTGGCTACACCTTC. The chain carries TRBV20-1 and TRBJ1-2; D might be TRBD1 (6 bases). V was cut by 3 bases and J by 7 bases, with 12 bases left in between. This CDR3 contains 12 residues. The germline V gene encodes CDR1 DFQATT and CDR2 SNEGSKA (reference sequence).

This clonotype was counted only a few times. The rearrangement joins TRBV28 to TRBJ1-1; D gene uncertain. The germline V gene encodes CDR1 MDHEN and CDR2 SYDVKM. This CDR3 region has 13 residues. V was pared by 5 bases and J by 4 bases, with 11 bases between. CDR3 region: CASSRPDGTEAFF. CDR3 coding DNA: TGTGCCAGCAGTAGACCGGACGGCACTGAAGCTTTCTTT.

Comment on this clonotype: A much larger clone sits a single nucleotide away, making a read error possible. The rearrangement uses TRBV2 and TRBJ1-1; D call uncertain. Looked up from germline, CDR1 is SNHLY and CDR2 is FYNNEI. Trimming cost V 8 bases and J 0 bases, with 10 bases left between them. This CDR3 is 13 amino acids long. The CDR3 region has the DNA TGTGCCAGCGGGCCCGAGGTGAACACTGAAGCTTTCTTT. Amino acid sequence: CASGPEVNTEAFF.

This clonotype showed up many times. A read error may account for a junction end that differs from germline. V is TRBV28 and J is TRBJ1-2; 9 bases map to TRBD1. This CDR3 contains 18 residues. Germline V CDR1 and CDR2: MDHEN, SYDVKM. CDR3 DNA sequence: TGTGCCAACAGTTCCTTTGCCCACCGGGACAGGGCGAATAGTGGCTACACCTTC. It yields the protein CANSSFAHRDRANSGYTF.

This clonotype came up many times. The V call is TRBV27, the J call TRBJ2-7, with D uncertain. The CDR3 is 14 residues long. Trimming shortened V by 3 bases and J by 5 bases, and 14 bases separated the two germline ends. Germline CDR1 and CDR2: MNHEY and SMNVEV (reference sequence). The CDR3 DNA reads as TGTGCCAGCAGTTTTGGAGCCACCAGCGACGAGCAGTACTTC. Protein product: CASSFGATSDEQYF.

This clonotype came up many times. For the CDR3, the DNA is TGTGCCAGCGCAGGTGCGGTGGGGGATCAGCCCCAGCATTTT. Its translation is CASAGAVGDQPQHF. This chain connects TRBV28 to TRBJ1-5; D may be TRBD1 (5 bases). Germline values: CDR1 MDHEN, CDR2 SYDVKM. This CDR3 has 14 residues. V lost 8 bases, J lost 5 bases, and 16 bases lay in between.

In this sample, this clonotype turned up many times. The genes are TRBV6-1 and TRBJ2-7, with 12 bases identical to TRBD2. V was pared by 6 bases and J by 6 bases, with 6 bases of the junction left unmatched. The CDR3 extends over 14 amino acids. Germline V gives CDR1 MNHNS, CDR2 SASEGT. This CDR3 is CASRPLAGGGEQYF. CDR3 nucleotide sequence: TGTGCCAGCAGACCACTAGCGGGAGGTGGCGAGCAGTACTTC.

This clonotype came up a few times. The V call is TRBV19, the J call TRBJ2-7; 11 bases are shared with TRBD2. The CDR3 spans 15 residues. Germline CDR1 LNHDA, CDR2 SQIVND (reference sequence). V dropped 3 bases and J dropped 2; count of bases not matched to a gene: 3. CDR3 in amino acids: CASSISTSGTYEQYF. For the CDR3, the DNA is TGTGCCAGTAGTATCTCGACTAGCGGGACCTACGAGCAGTACTTC.

The chain employs TRBV29-1 and TRBJ2-7; no clear D gene. Germline CDR1 reads SQVTM; CDR2 reads ANQGSEA. CDR3 length: 12 amino acids. V was clipped by 4 bases and J by 2 bases, with 9 bases between them. The CDR3 DNA is TGCAGCGTTGTCGGATCTGCCTACGAGCAGTACTTC. Translation: CSVVGSAYEQYF.

The rearrangement uses TRBV7-3 and TRBJ2-2; 12 bases align to TRBD2. Germline CDR1 and CDR2: SGHTA and FQGTGA. CDR3 length equals 19 residues. Trimming took 6 bases from V and 3 from J; bases not matched to a gene: 14. The CDR3 DNA follows: TGTGCCAGCAGAAGACCCAGGACTAGCGGGATGGACGACACCGGGGAGCTGTTTTTT. Translation gives CASRRPRTSGMDDTGELFF.

This clonotype was recorded a few times. The J gene is TRBJ2-7, the V gene TRBV12-3 or TRBV12-4; no reliable D call. The CDR3 runs 13 residues. Deletions cut 5 bases from V and 0 bases from J, with 8 bases between. The CDR3 DNA is TGTGCCAGCAGTATTGCAGTCTCCTACGAGCAGTACTTC. Translated, it gives CASSIAVSYEQYF.